This TCR beta chain was observed in a study of cytomegalovirus exposure and HLA in healthy donors. The PCR had 60 Vbeta and 13 Jbeta primers. Measured with immunoSEQ multiplex PCR; TCRdb has only the in-frame clones, and not every one. Of approximately 110,000 clones in the sample, approximately 70% were seen once. This CDR3 comprises 13 residues. The germline V gene encodes CDR1 MNHEY and CDR2 SVGAGI. V lost 2 bases to trimming and J lost 8 bases; unmatched junction nucleotides: 5. Sequencing was carried out using PBMCs. V gene TRBV6-5 combines with J gene TRBJ1-1; 7 bases agree with TRBD1. This TCR was recovered from a woman in her thirties in good health and CMV-seronegative. The CDR3: CASSYGRGREAFF. CDR3 in DNA: TGTGCCAGCAGTTACGGCAGGGGGAGAGAAGCTTTCTTT.